This T cell receptor (beta chain) was observed in a study of blood T cell repertoires in COVID-19 (dated by TCRdb to between 2020 and 2021). About the full investigation: Samples covering the acute and convalescent phases of COVID-19 were provided by collaborators in the United States, Italy and Spain. The prospective study material was composed of cDNA or gDNA derived from T cells, B-cell-depleted T cells, or PBMCs. Sample metadata almost always included a de-identified subject ID, COVID-19 status, age in years and sex. Samples were obtained from the ongoing ImmuneRACE study (first 160 participants) and from 1,254 subjects provided by 6 global collaborators. HLA class I and class II types, where available, came from metadata supplied by the sample provider rather than from assay-based typing. The repertoires were released in a freely available public database meant as a resource for research on the immune response to SARS-CoV-2. Deeply sampled blood TCRbeta repertoires from subjects exposed to, actively infected with, or recovered from COVID-19 were included in the dataset. The study at large found these results: The amount of clinical and demographic metadata varied by source and participant and was provided uncurated.

TCRbeta CDR3 regions were amplified from genomic DNA by means of the immunoSEQ Assay, a bias-controlled multiplex PCR. In the source study's methods: Within the assay, amplification of reference gene primers was used to estimate how many nucleated cells each sample contained. To quantify the absolute abundance of each unique TCRbeta CDR3 rearrangement, sequence reads were collapsed and filtered. For each sample, productive Simpson clonality was calculated by taking the square root of Simpson's diversity index across productive rearrangements. In TCRdb, the immuneACCESS table is reduced to in-frame sequences with V and J assigned. These tables do not hold every clone; where another copy was compared, an unresolved V gene accounts for under half, and the others remain unexplained. V, J and clone size derive from that table, while D and trimming were established from the DNA sequence. This sample holds about 76,000 clones; around 75% were observed only once. The ten largest clones add up to approximately 21% of the sample.

Each collaborating institution followed its own protocols to collect whole blood in K2EDTA tubes. For TCRbeta analysis, collaborators shipped samples in one of three forms: frozen whole blood, isolated PBMCs, or DNA extracted from either of those sample types. Comment on this clone: What this receptor recognizes is not known. No base qualities exist here, and no much larger clone lies one base off it.

The sample taken for sequencing was peripheral blood. The TCR sequence derives from a man between 65 and 85 years old with acute or convalescent COVID-19.

The DNA is TGTGCCAGCGGATGGGGGGAGACTACCCACGGAGAGACCCAGTACTTC. Translated, it reads CASGWGETTHGETQYF. The sequence joins TRBV28 to TRBJ2-5; TRBD2 is a possible D gene, resting on 6 matching bases. CDR1 and CDR2 were assigned from the germline V gene as MDHEN and SYDVKM. The cysteine opens and the phenylalanine closes a CDR3 of 16 amino acids. The CDR3 DNA has 48 bases and is translated from base 1. The germline ends are 23 bases apart after V is trimmed by 8 bases and J by 4 bases.